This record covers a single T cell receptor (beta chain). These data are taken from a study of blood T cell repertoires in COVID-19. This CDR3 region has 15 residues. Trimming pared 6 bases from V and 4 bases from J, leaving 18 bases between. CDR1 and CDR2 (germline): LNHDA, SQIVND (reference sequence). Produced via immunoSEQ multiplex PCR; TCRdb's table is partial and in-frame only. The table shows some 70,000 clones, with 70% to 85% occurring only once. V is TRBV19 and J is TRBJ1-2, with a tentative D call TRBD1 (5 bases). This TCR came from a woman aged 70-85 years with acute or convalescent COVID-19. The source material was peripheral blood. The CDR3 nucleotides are TGTGCCAGTAGCGAGACCTCGGGTGGGGCCTATGGCTACACCTTC. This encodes CASSETSGGAYGYTF.